This T cell receptor beta chain was retrieved from a study of blood T cells in healthy people across ages. From germline, CDR1 is SGDLS and CDR2 YYNGEE. Trimming left V 0 bases short and J 5 bases short, with 14 bases between. The CDR3 covers 15 residues. To note about this clonotype: Its target is not known.

Notes on the study in general: As age increased, TCR beta diversity per million T cells fell in a roughly linear fashion. Higher diversity and more naive CD4+ cells were features of long-lived donors, compared to aged donors.

PCR was performed a second time for roughly 7 to 12 cycles using a sample-barcoded 5' primer and a J-beta primer mix. TCRdb fed the 5' RACE reads into MiXCR, producing one record per CDR3 protein. Here the sample spans about 1,000,000 distinct CDR3 sequences, 45% being singletons. This TCR was sampled from a woman aged 55-69 years in good health. The chain links TRBV9 to TRBJ2-5; D is ambiguous. Sequencing was done on a sample of blood. The CDR3 nucleotides read TGTGCCAGCAGCGTAGCGGGTGGAGATTGGGAGACCCAGTACTTC. Its translation: CASSVAGGDWETQYF.